The present entry profiles one T cell receptor (beta chain) with its context. Its antigen remains unidentified. The input lacks base qualities; no much larger clone sits a single base away. The sample is drawn from a study of blood T cell repertoires in COVID-19 (dated by TCRdb to about 2020). Study-wide context: The collaborator samples originated in the United States, Italy and Spain and spanned the acute and convalescent phases of COVID-19. The material from the prospective study consisted of cDNA or gDNA derived from T cells, B-cell-depleted T cells, or PBMCs. The dataset comprised deeply sampled blood TCRbeta repertoires from subjects exposed to, actively infected with, or recovered from COVID-19. The repertoires were released in a freely available public database intended as a resource for research on the immune response to SARS-CoV-2. The samples were drawn from the first 160 participants of the ongoing ImmuneRACE study and from under 1,500 subjects provided by 6 global collaborators. The sample metadata nearly always contained a de-identified subject ID, COVID-19 status, age in years and sex. HLA class I and class II types, where available, came from metadata supplied by the sample provider rather than from assay-based typing.

A second Seattle source provided samples from volunteer blood donors who had recovered from COVID-19. Each collaborating institution followed its own protocols to collect whole blood in K2EDTA tubes. Collaborator samples were shipped for TCRbeta analysis as frozen whole blood, isolated PBMCs, or DNA extracted from either sample type. The immunoSEQ Assay, a bias-controlled multiplex PCR, was used to amplify TCRbeta CDR3 regions from genomic DNA. The study's own analysis went as follows. Within the assay, amplification of reference gene primers was used to estimate how many nucleated cells each sample contained. To quantify the absolute abundance of each unique TCRbeta CDR3 rearrangement, sequence reads were collapsed and filtered. For each sample, productive Simpson clonality was calculated as the square root of Simpson's diversity index over productive rearrangements. Sourced from immuneACCESS, this table was stored by TCRdb with only in-frame sequences that have V and J called. A share of the clones is absent; for the studies checked, an unresolved V gene accounts for under half, and the remainder has no known explanation. The V and J calls and clone size are taken from that table; D and trimming were inferred from the DNA. The table for this sample lists approximately 200,000 clones; 80% to 90% of them were counted only once. Of the sample, about 6% falls within the top ten clones.

Including cysteine and phenylalanine, the CDR3 has 15 amino acids. Kept here is only the CDR3 DNA, which spans 45 bases and is read in frame from base 1. CDR1 and CDR2, per the germline V gene, are SGHAT and FQNNGV. The V end loses 0 bases and the J end loses 4 bases, and a stretch of 10 bases separates them. Beyond this particular receptor, the publication reports: How much clinical and demographic metadata was included differed by source and by participant, and the metadata was provided uncurated.

The sequenced sample consisted of peripheral blood. The chain joins TRBV11-2 to TRBJ1-5; the D gene is perhaps TRBD1, from 5 matching bases. The source is a man aged 60-69 years who had recovered from COVID-19. The nucleotide sequence is given as TGTGCCAGCAGCTTAGAGGGGGGAGCTAATCAGCCCCAGCATTTT. Protein translation: CASSLEGGANQPQHF.